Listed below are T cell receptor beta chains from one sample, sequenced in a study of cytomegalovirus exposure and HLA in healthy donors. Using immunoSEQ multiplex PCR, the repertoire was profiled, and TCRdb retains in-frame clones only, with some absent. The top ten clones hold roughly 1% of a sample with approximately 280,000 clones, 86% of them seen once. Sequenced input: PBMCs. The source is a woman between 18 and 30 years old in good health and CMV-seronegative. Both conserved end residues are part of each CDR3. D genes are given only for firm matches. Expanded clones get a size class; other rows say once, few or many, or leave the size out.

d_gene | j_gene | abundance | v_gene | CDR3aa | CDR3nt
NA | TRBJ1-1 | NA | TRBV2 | CASPGDTEAFF | TGTGCCAGCCCCGGGGACACTGAAGCTTTCTTT
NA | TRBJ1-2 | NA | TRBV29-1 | CSGSGGGLGYTF | TGCAGCGGCTCTGGGGGGGGCCTCGGCTACACCTTC
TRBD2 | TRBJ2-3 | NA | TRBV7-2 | CASSFSSGRYDTQYF | TGTGCCAGCAGCTTTTCTAGCGGGAGGTACGATACGCAGTATTTT
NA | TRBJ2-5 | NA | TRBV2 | CASSSQETQYF | TGTGCCAGCAGTTCTCAAGAGACCCAGTACTTC
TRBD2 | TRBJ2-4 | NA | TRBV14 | CASSQGGSINIQYF | TGTGCCAGCAGCCAGGGCGGGAGTATAAACATTCAGTACTTC
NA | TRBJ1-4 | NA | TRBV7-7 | CASSPGGTGEKLFF | TGTGCTAGCAGCCCCGGGGGGACGGGGGAAAAACTGTTTTTT
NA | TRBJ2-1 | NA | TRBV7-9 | CASSVVDNEQFF | TGTGCCAGCAGCGTAGTCGACAATGAGCAGTTCTTC
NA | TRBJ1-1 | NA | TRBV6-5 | CASSYESGMNTEAFF | TGTGCCAGCAGTTACGAATCGGGGATGAACACTGAAGCTTTCTTT
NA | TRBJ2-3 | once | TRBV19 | CASTPTRVPDTQYF | TGTGCCAGTACCCCCACGAGGGTACCAGATACGCAGTATTTT
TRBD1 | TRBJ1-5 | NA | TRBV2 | CASSEGTGAQPQHF | TGTGCCAGCAGTGAGGGGACAGGGGCTCAGCCCCAGCATTTT
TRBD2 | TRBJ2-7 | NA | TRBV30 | CAWSAAGGQEQYF | TGTGCCTGGAGTGCTGCGGGAGGGCAAGAGCAGTACTTC
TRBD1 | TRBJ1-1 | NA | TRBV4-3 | CASSGTGGWNTEAFF | TGCGCCAGCAGCGGGACAGGGGGCTGGAACACTGAAGCTTTCTTT
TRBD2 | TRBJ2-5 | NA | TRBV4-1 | CASSQRRGGQETQYF | TGCGCCAGCAGCCAAAGGCGGGGGGGCCAAGAGACCCAGTACTTC
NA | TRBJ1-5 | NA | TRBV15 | CATSRGPPQGNQPQHF | TGTGCCACCAGCAGAGGCCCTCCTCAGGGGAATCAGCCCCAGCATTTT
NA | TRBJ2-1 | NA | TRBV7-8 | CASSLGTPRYNEQFF | TGTGCCAGCAGCCTCGGGACACCAAGATACAATGAGCAGTTCTTC
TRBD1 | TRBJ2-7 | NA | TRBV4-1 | CASSLQGLLSYEQYF | TGCGCCAGCAGCCTACAGGGGTTACTGTCCTACGAGCAGTACTTC
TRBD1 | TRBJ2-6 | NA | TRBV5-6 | CASSQAGGSGANVLTF | TGTGCCAGCAGCCAGGCAGGGGGTTCCGGGGCCAACGTCCTGACTTTC
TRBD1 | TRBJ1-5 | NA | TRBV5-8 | CASSQTGKGNQPQHF | TGTGCCAGCAGCCAGACAGGGAAGGGCAATCAGCCCCAGCATTTT
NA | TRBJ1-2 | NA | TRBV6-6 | CASSYNRDGYTF | TGTGCCAGCAGTTACAACAGGGATGGCTACACCTTC
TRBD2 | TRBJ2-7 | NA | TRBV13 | CASSEKREASYEQYF | TGTGCCAGCAGTGAGAAGCGGGAAGCCTCCTACGAGCAGTACTTC
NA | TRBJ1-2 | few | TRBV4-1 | CASSRVDQDRNYGYTF | TGCGCCAGCAGCCGGGTCGATCAAGACAGGAACTATGGCTACACCTTC
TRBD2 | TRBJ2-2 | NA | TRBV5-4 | CASSPSSGKGTGELFF | TGTGCCAGCAGCCCATCAAGCGGGAAAGGGACCGGGGAGCTGTTTTTT
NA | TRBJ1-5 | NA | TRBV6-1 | CASSEASYFEESANQPQHF | TGTGCCAGCAGTGAAGCGTCTTATTTTGAGGAGTCCGCGAATCAGCCCCAGCATTTT
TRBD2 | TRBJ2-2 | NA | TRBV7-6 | CASSFFGTSGNTGELFF | TGTGCCAGCAGCTTCTTTGGGACTAGCGGGAACACCGGGGAGCTGTTTTTT
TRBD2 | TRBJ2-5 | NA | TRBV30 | CAWSVGREGRETQYF | TGTGCCTGGAGTGTGGGGCGGGAGGGCCGAGAGACCCAGTACTTC
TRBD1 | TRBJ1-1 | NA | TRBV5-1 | CASSLAGQGASEAFF | TGCGCCAGCAGCTTGGCCGGACAGGGGGCATCTGAAGCTTTCTTT
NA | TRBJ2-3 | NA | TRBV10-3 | CAISGADRSTDTQYF | TGTGCCATCAGTGGGGCCGACCGGAGCACAGATACGCAGTATTTT
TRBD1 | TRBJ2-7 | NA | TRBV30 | CAWWAGTGTYEQYF | TGTGCCTGGTGGGCCGGGACAGGAACCTACGAGCAGTACTTC
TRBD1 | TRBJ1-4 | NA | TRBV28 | CASSLGQGWEKLFF | TGTGCCAGCAGTTTGGGACAGGGGTGGGAAAAACTGTTTTTT
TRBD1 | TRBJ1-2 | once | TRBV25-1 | CASSDFGKGTGGPYGYTF | TGTGCCAGCAGTGATTTCGGAAAAGGGACAGGGGGGCCCTATGGCTACACCTTC
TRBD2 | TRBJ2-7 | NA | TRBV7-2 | CASSRSGLAGPGDEQYF | TGTGCCAGCAGCCGCAGTGGACTAGCGGGCCCCGGGGACGAGCAGTACTTC
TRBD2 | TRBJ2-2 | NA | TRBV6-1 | CASSDMLAGLSGELFF | TGTGCCAGCAGTGATATGCTAGCGGGTTTATCGGGGGAGCTGTTTTTT
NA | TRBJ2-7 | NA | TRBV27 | CASSTIRESEQYF | TGTGCCAGCAGTACGATTCGTGAGTCGGAGCAGTACTTC
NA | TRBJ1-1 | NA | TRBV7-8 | CASSLVAAVEAFF | TGTGCCAGCAGCTTAGTTGCGGCAGTGGAAGCTTTCTTT
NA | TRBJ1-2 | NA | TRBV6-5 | CASSRDTVLYGYTF | TGTGCCAGCAGTCGCGACACGGTCCTCTATGGCTACACCTTC
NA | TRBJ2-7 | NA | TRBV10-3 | CAISGTGRAYEQYF | TGTGCCATCAGTGGGACAGGGAGGGCTTACGAGCAGTACTTC
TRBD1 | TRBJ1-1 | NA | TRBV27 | CASSLDRGTEAFF | TGTGCCAGCAGTTTAGACAGGGGCACTGAAGCTTTCTTT
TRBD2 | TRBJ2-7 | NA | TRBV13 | CASSPRAGEQYF | TGTGCCAGCAGCCCCCGAGCGGGGGAGCAGTACTTC
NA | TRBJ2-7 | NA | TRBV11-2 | CASSTYYEQYF | TGTGCCAGCAGCACTTACTACGAGCAGTACTTC
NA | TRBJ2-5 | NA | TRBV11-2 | CASSNFQAQYF | TGTGCCAGCAGCAACTTCCAGGCCCAGTACTTC
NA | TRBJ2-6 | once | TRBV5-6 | CASSSGSGANVLTF | TGTGCCAGCAGTTCGGGCTCTGGGGCCAACGTCCTGACTTTC
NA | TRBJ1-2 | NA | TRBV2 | CASSEGLGYTF | TGTGCCAGCAGCGAAGGGCTTGGCTACACCTTC
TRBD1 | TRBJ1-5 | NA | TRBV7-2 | CASSSRTGEQPQHF | TGTGCCAGCAGCTCCCGGACAGGAGAGCAGCCCCAGCATTTT
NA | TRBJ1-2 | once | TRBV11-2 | CASSPPNYGYTF | TGTGCCAGCAGCCCCCCGAACTATGGCTACACCTTC